Described below is a single TCR beta chain sequence and its context. Primers: 60 Vbeta forward and 13 Jbeta reverse. The repertoire was sequenced with immunoSEQ multiplex PCR; TCRdb's copy has only in-frame clones and lacks some. The data contain 150,000 or so clones, roughly 84% of them singletons. The data were obtained in a study of cytomegalovirus exposure and HLA in healthy donors. The sequence derives from a man between 18 and 35 years old in good health and CMV-seropositive. The sequenced sample was PBMCs.

The CDR3 nucleotides are TGTGCCACGCCAGGCACAGATACGCAGTATTTT. It encodes CATPGTDTQYF. The chain links TRBV6-1 to TRBJ2-3; D remains unclear. The CDR3 spans 11 residues. The V gene's germline CDR1 is MNHNS and CDR2 SASEGT. The V end lost 10 bases, the J end lost 1 base, and 6 bases lay between the germline ends.